Sequencing of this T cell receptor beta chain was carried out in a study of T cell responses to AZD1222 COVID-19 vaccine. This clone appeared a single time. Its antigen remains unknown. Study results and caveats: Among spike-specific TCRs, nearly half reportedly target unmutated variant regions.

Profiled with immunoSEQ multiplex PCR; TCRdb holds only in-frame clones, not every one. The profile shows some 150,000 clones, roughly nine tenths of them singletons. This TCR came from an adult in good health. Source: peripheral blood, taken on day 0 of AZD1222 vaccination.

This CDR3 reads CASSPGQGEGTDTQYF. The CDR3 nucleotides read TGCGCCAGCAGCCCGGGACAGGGGGAAGGCACAGATACGCAGTATTTT. The rearrangement links TRBV5-1 to TRBJ2-3; 11 nucleotides match TRBD1. Germline assignment: CDR1 SGHRS and CDR2 YFSETQ. Trimming removed 4 bases from V and 1 base from J; junction bases left unmatched: 5. CDR3 length: 16 amino acids.